This T cell receptor (beta chain) was identified in a study of identifying expanded T cells in peripheral blood. No infections or other immune events were documented during collection. The V gene end was trimmed by 3 bases and the J gene end by 0 bases; junction bases not matched to a gene: 6. Germline CDR1 reads SGHDT; CDR2 reads YYEEEE. This CDR3 comprises 16 residues. Assay used: immunoSEQ multiplex PCR; TCRdb lists only in-frame clones, some missing. The repertoire includes around 130,000 clones, 75% to 90% of them detected once, and approximately 8% sits in the top ten. Study-wide findings and caveats: Variance in clone template counts between approximately 2-week samples significantly increased with total template count across all healthy donors.

As for this clone: Its antigen is not identified.

The specimen sequenced was blood. This clonotype was obtained from a person aged 18 to 70 in good health. The chain links TRBV5-6 to TRBJ2-3, with 8 bases that match TRBD1. CDR3 residues: CASSSGQALSTDTQYF. CDR3 coding DNA: TGTGCCAGCAGCTCGGGACAGGCCCTGAGCACAGATACGCAGTATTTT.